The clone carrying this TCR beta chain was counted once. What it recognizes is unknown. The germline gives CDR1 SGHNT, CDR2 YYREEE (reference sequence). This CDR3 comprises 15 residues. J was trimmed by 11 bases and V by 4 bases; bases with no gene match: 12. Profiling relied on immunoSEQ multiplex PCR, and the TCRdb table lists in-frame clones only, not all of them. Among fewer than 150,000 clones, approximately 92% were seen once, and the ten largest hold 6.5% to 8.5%. This specimen belongs to a study of T cell responses to AZD1222 COVID-19 vaccine. Broader study findings: Only a handful of AZD1222 recipients were seropositive at baseline. Spike-specific TCR breadth and depth went up after people got two AZD1222 doses. Donors skewed white British and female; clonal diversity was possibly underestimated.

This material consisted of peripheral blood, taken 28 days after the second AZD1222 dose. The TCR comes from an adult who received the AZD1222 COVID-19 vaccine. The rearrangement links TRBV5-4 to TRBJ1-6; 7 nucleotides agree with TRBD1. In nucleotides, the CDR3 is TGTGCCAGCAGCCCCCGGACAGGACCCGAGGCACCCCTCCACTTT. Its translation is CASSPRTGPEAPLHF.